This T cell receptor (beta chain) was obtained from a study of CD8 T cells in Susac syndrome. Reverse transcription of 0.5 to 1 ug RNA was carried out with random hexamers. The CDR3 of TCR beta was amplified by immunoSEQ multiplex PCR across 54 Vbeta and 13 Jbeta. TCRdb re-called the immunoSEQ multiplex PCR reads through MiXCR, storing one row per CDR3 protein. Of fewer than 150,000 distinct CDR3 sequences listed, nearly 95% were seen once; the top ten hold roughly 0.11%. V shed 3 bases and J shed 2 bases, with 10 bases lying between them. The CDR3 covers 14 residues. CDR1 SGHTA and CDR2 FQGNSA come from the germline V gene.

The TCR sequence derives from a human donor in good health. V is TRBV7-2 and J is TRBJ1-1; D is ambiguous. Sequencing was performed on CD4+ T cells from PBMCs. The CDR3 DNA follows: TGTGCCAGCAGCTTTCCCCAAGCAAACACTGAAGCTTTCTTT. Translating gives CASSFPQANTEAFF.